This TCR beta chain was sequenced during a study of cytomegalovirus exposure and HLA in healthy donors. Study conclusions and caveats: One variant, a missense change in DCLRE1C, was linked in a later analysis to TCR beta V- and J-gene trimming.

PCR primers comprised 60 Vbeta and 13 Jbeta primers. TCRdb's table, derived via immunoSEQ multiplex PCR, lists solely in-frame clones and lacks some. The sample holds around 300,000 clones, around four fifths seen once. Concerning this clone: Its antigen remains unknown. A read error may produce the germline difference seen at one junction end.

This sequence originates from a middle-aged woman in good health and CMV-seropositive. Sequenced: PBMCs.

The CDR3 loop is CASSPLPGNAEAFF. The CDR3 DNA reads TGTGCCAGCTCACCACTTCCAGGGAACGCTGAAGCTTTCTTT. The genes are TRBV18 and TRBJ1-1; the D gene is possibly TRBD1 (5 bases). The CDR3 has 14 amino acids. Per germline, CDR1 KGHSH and CDR2 LQKENI.